Listed here are 30 T cell receptor beta chains from one sample, sequenced in a study of T cells expressing NK-cell markers. Reprocessing the 5' RACE reads, TCRdb reports a single entry for every CDR3 protein and omits DNA. The specimen's table records approximately 460,000 distinct CDR3 sequences. The sequenced sample was blood T cells: a sorted CD56 or NKG2C T cell subset, CD4+ or CD8+ T cells, or bulk PBMC T cells (not recorded which). These receptors all stem from a woman between 18 and 70 years old in good health.

The chain links TRBV7-9 to TRBJ2-3; TCRdb gives TRBD2 as the D gene, but with no DNA this cannot be confirmed. CDR1 and CDR2 (germline): SEHNR, FQNEAQ (reference sequence). This CDR3 is 15 amino acids long. The CDR3: CASSPRAGRSDTQYF.

This chain links TRBV7-9 with TRBJ2-4; TCRdb lists TRBD2, though no DNA is available to test this call. This CDR3 region has 14 residues. Germline V gives CDR1 SEHNR, CDR2 FQNEAQ (reference sequence). The chain's CDR3 is CASSPLKGVNIQYF.

The V gene is TRBV7-9, the J gene TRBJ2-3; TCRdb returns TRBD1, unconfirmable since there is no DNA. This CDR3 region has 15 residues. The germline V gene has CDR1 SEHNR and CDR2 FQNEAQ (reference sequence). CDR3 amino acids: CASRTTGAPTDTQYF.

This sequence joins TRBV4-2 and TRBJ2-5; TCRdb proposes TRBD2, but this gene call is untestable without DNA. CDR3 length equals 15 residues. Germline values: CDR1 LGHNA, CDR2 YNFKEQ. CDR3 protein: CASSQEGPLGETQYF.

This chain uses TRBV10-3 with TRBJ1-1. Germline V CDR1 and CDR2: ENHRY, SYGVKD. This CDR3 region has 16 residues. The CDR3: CAISEWTTKSSTEAFF.

This chain connects TRBV10-1 to TRBJ2-3; TCRdb outputs TRBD1, but without DNA this stays unchecked. This CDR3 spans 16 amino acids. CDR1 is WNHNN, CDR2 SYGVQD, per germline (reference sequence). The chain's CDR3 is CASSEGYRDRTDTQYF.

This rearrangement joins TRBV29-1 to TRBJ2-5. Germline V gene lookup returns CDR1 SQVTM and CDR2 ANQGSEA. This CDR3 spans 15 amino acids. CDR3 residues: CSVELQRKYQETQYF.

This rearrangement joins TRBV24-1 to TRBJ2-1; TCRdb calls TRBD2, which cannot be checked without DNA. The CDR3 extends over 16 amino acids. Germline CDR1 reads KGHDR; CDR2 reads SFDVKD. CDR3 amino acids: CATSDLSREGRNEQFF.

The CDR3 reads CAWSVARGTDTQYF. The chain combines TRBV30 with TRBJ2-3; TCRdb indicates TRBD1, and absent DNA this call remains unverified. The CDR3 contains 14 residues. Germline-derived CDR1 and CDR2 are GTSNPN and SVGIG (reference sequence).

This chain links TRBV7-3 with TRBJ2-2; as DNA is missing, the TRBD1 call by TCRdb cannot be tested. Germline V gene lookup returns CDR1 SGHTA and CDR2 FQGTGA. The CDR3 runs 15 residues. The CDR3 loop reads CASSLNRGLLGELFF.

The genes are TRBV5-1 and TRBJ2-3; TCRdb designates TRBD1, a call that cannot be tested without DNA. Germline V gene data show CDR1 as SGHRS and CDR2 as YFSETQ. The CDR3 length is 12 residues. CDR3 amino acids: CASGTGTDTQYF.

V usage is TRBV20-1 and J usage is TRBJ2-7; TCRdb lists TRBD1, though no DNA is available to test this call. Germline V CDR1 and CDR2: DFQATT, SNEGSKA (reference sequence). The CDR3 runs 11 residues. CDR3 amino acids: CSGQGHYEQYF.

The rearrangement uses TRBV27 and TRBJ2-7; TCRdb outputs TRBD2, but without DNA this stays unchecked. The CDR3 extends over 16 amino acids. CDR1 MNHEY and CDR2 SMNVEV come from the germline V gene (reference sequence). The CDR3 spells CASTHLLAGGPGEQYF.

This chain connects TRBV7-2 to TRBJ1-5. The germline CDR1 and CDR2 sequences are SGHTA and FQGNSA. The CDR3 consists of 12 residues. This CDR3 is CASSQPDQPQHF.

The gene calls are TRBV10-3 and TRBJ2-2. Germline V gives CDR1 ENHRY, CDR2 SYGVKD. This CDR3 comprises 12 residues. The CDR3 loop reads CAISEPTGELFF.

The chain employs TRBV6-5 and TRBJ2-7. CDR1 is MNHEY and CDR2 is SVGAGI in the germline V gene. The CDR3 sequence is 14 residues long. This CDR3 reads CASSVLAETYEQYF.

V and J are TRBV4-2 and TRBJ2-3; TCRdb's D gene call, TRBD2, goes unchecked for lack of DNA. CDR3 length: 17 amino acids. Germline V gene sequence: CDR1 LGHNA, CDR2 YNFKEQ. CDR3 sequence reads: CASSQRTSGGATDTQYF.

The chain employs TRBV6-2 or TRBV6-3 and TRBJ2-7; the TCRdb call, TRBD2, lacks DNA for checking. The CDR3 runs 14 residues. Germline V gene sequence: CDR1 MNHEY, CDR2 SVGEGT. This chain's CDR3 is CASSTASPTYEQYF.

The J gene is TRBJ2-1, the V gene TRBV10-3; the D call of TRBD2 rests on TCRdb alone, since no DNA is present to check it. In germline, CDR1 is ENHRY, CDR2 SYGVKD. The CDR3 totals 14 residues. CDR3: CAISESGDYNEQFF.

The gene calls are TRBV20-1 and TRBJ2-1; TCRdb calls TRBD1, which cannot be checked without DNA. The CDR3 is made up of 18 amino acids. Looked up from germline, CDR1 is DFQATT and CDR2 is SNEGSKA (reference sequence). The CDR3 sequence is CSARGTGAAYSSYNEQFF.

This chain uses TRBV20-1 with TRBJ2-7; TCRdb's D gene call, TRBD2, goes unchecked for lack of DNA. Germline V CDR1 and CDR2: DFQATT, SNEGSKA (reference sequence). The CDR3 covers 14 residues. The CDR3: CSAATSGSSYEQYF.

The rearrangement uses TRBV7-2 and TRBJ1-3. CDR1 and CDR2 from the germline V gene are SGHTA and FQGNSA. The CDR3 totals 13 residues. The CDR3 here is CASSTRDGNTIYF. Complete variable domain (other parts from reference TRBV7-2 and TRBJ1-3): GAGVSQSPSNKVTEKGKDVELRCDPISGHTALYWYRQSLGQGLEFLIYFQGNSAPDKSGLPSDRFSAERTGGSVSTLTIQRTQQEDSAVYLCASSTRDGNTIYFGEGSWLTVV.

V usage is TRBV20-1 and J usage is TRBJ2-1; the TCRdb D gene call, TRBD1, has no DNA to confirm it. Looked up from germline, CDR1 is DFQATT and CDR2 is SNEGSKA (reference sequence). The length of the CDR3 is 13 residues. The CDR3 loop is CSARGRDSNEQFF.

The chain carries TRBV7-7 and TRBJ2-2; the D call from TCRdb, TRBD1, cannot be confirmed without DNA. Germline V gives CDR1 SSHAT, CDR2 FNYEAQ (reference sequence). This CDR3 contains 14 residues. CDR3 sequence: CASRQGAVTGELFF.

J is TRBJ1-1 and V is TRBV3-1; TCRdb's assignment of TRBD1 cannot be checked, as there is no DNA. The germline CDR1 and CDR2 sequences are LGHDT and YNNKEL (reference sequence). The CDR3 consists of 14 residues. This CDR3 is CASSPRKGLGEAFF. Supplemented by reference TRBV3-1 and TRBJ1-1, the full variable domain reads DTAVSQTPKYLVTQMGNDKSIKCEQNLGHDTMYWYKQDSKKFLKIMFSYNNKELIINETVPNRFSPKSPDKAHLNLHINSLELGDSAVYFCASSPRKGLGEAFFGQGTRLTVV.

The chain is built from TRBV6-1 and TRBJ2-6. Germline assignment: CDR1 MNHNS and CDR2 SASEGT. CDR3 size: 15 residues. The CDR3 reads CASSEAVSGANVLTF.

The V gene is TRBV3-1, the J gene TRBJ2-1; TCRdb lists TRBD1, though no DNA is available to test this call. CDR1 and CDR2 (germline): LGHDT, YNNKEL (reference sequence). The CDR3 extends over 13 amino acids. The CDR3 here is CASSGATKNEQFF.

This sequence joins TRBV12-3 or TRBV12-4 and TRBJ2-3; the TCRdb D gene call, TRBD2, has no DNA to confirm it. The CDR3 length is 16 residues. The CDR3 sequence: CASSLGRKGGTDTQYF.

The J gene is TRBJ2-6, the V gene TRBV20-1. Per the germline V gene, CDR1 is DFQATT and CDR2 is SNEGSKA (reference sequence). The CDR3 length is 13 residues. The CDR3 spells CSAIVSGANVLTF.

The V gene is TRBV11-2, the J gene TRBJ2-5; TCRdb calls TRBD2, which cannot be checked without DNA. The CDR3 is 19 amino acids. CDR1 and CDR2 (germline): SGHAT, FQNNGV. CDR3 sequence: CASSPPPLAGPWIQETQYF.